This TCR beta chain originates from a study of blood T cells in healthy people across ages. Study-level findings and limits: Lack of knowledge of donor CMV status possibly confounded expanded clonotype changes. Diversity of TCR beta per million T cells declined in a roughly linear way with age.

In terms of origin and age, donors were healthy Caucasian individuals from Russia aged roughly 6 to 95. J was trimmed by 11 bases and V by 6 bases; bases with no gene match: 9. From germline, CDR1 is MGHDK and CDR2 SYGVNS. The CDR3 sequence is 12 residues long. For the second PCR, which ran for roughly 6 to 12 cycles, a sample-barcoded 5' primer and a J-beta primer mix were used. TCRdb re-analysed the 5' RACE reads in MiXCR, keeping a single row per CDR3 protein. Of more than 800,000 distinct CDR3 sequences in the sample, about 30% were seen once. A remark on this clonotype: The antigen remains undetermined.

The chain joins TRBV25-1 to TRBJ2-5; 7 nucleotides line up with TRBD2. Material: blood. This TCR derives from a woman aged 80 or over in good health. CDR3 loop: CASSWDYNEQYF. DNA for the CDR3: TGTGCCAGCAGCTGGGACTACAATGAGCAGTACTTC.